A selection of T cell receptor beta chains follows, all from one sample in a study of T cells after yellow fever vaccination. From the 5' RACE reads, TCRdb called clonotypes with MiXCR, one entry per CDR3 protein. The sample consists of approximately 450,000 distinct CDR3 sequences, around 20% of them appearing once. Sequenced here: PBMCs, sampled before the yellow fever booster vaccination. Receptors originate from a man between 18 and 29 years old who received the YFV17D yellow fever vaccine. CDR3s include the opening cysteine and the closing phenylalanine or tryptophan. D genes are given only for firm matches. Clone size appears in some rows only: once, few, many, or a class for an expanded clone.

cdr3_length j_call d_call v_call clone_size cdr3_nt cdr3_aa
13 TRBJ1-1 NA TRBV6-2/TRBV6-3 NA TGTGCCACCCGGAGTTCCGGCGGGGCTGAAGCTTTCTTT CATRSSGGAEAFF
13 TRBJ2-3 NA TRBV15 NA TGTGCCACCAGCAGAGGAGGCCCAGATACGCAGTATTTT CATSRGGPDTQYF
16 TRBJ1-1 NA TRBV5-5 NA TGTGCCAGCAGCTTCAACCGGGATCCCCTTCCCACTGAAGCTTTCTTT CASSFNRDPLPTEAFF
13 TRBJ1-6 NA TRBV24-1 NA TGTGCCACTCCAGGCTGGAATAATTCACCCCTCCACTTT CATPGWNNSPLHF
14 TRBJ1-4 NA TRBV4-1 many TGCGCCAGCAGCCAAGTGGGGATATCAGAAAAACTGTTTTTT CASSQVGISEKLFF
15 TRBJ1-5 NA TRBV18 NA TGTGCCAGCTCACCACCCAGTCTGAGCAATCAGCCCCAGCATTTT CASSPPSLSNQPQHF
12 TRBJ1-1 NA TRBV29-1 NA TGCAGCGTTGATTCGGGACCCCTGGGAGCTTTCTTT CSVDSGPLGAFF
15 TRBJ2-5 TRBD2 TRBV20-1 NA TGCAGTGCTCACGGGACTAGCCGCAACCAAGAGACCCAGTACTTC CSAHGTSRNQETQYF
15 TRBJ1-1 TRBD1 TRBV7-2 NA TGTGCCAGCAGCTTACAGGGGGGGTTGTACACTGAAGCTTTCTTT CASSLQGGLYTEAFF
14 TRBJ2-5 NA TRBV4-3 few TGCGCCAGCAGCCAAGATCCCCTATCGGAGACCCAGTACTTC CASSQDPLSETQYF
14 TRBJ1-1 NA TRBV5-8 many TGTGCCAGCAGCTTGGGGCCTGGGGGACTAGAAGCTTTCTTT CASSLGPGGLEAFF
13 TRBJ1-1 NA TRBV5-1 NA TGCGCCAGCAGATGGGGGGGGGAGACTGAAGCTTTCTTT CASRWGGETEAFF
13 TRBJ2-3 TRBD2 TRBV20-1 NA TGCAGTGCTAGGCGGGGGGGGTCGGATACGCAGTATTTT CSARRGGSDTQYF
15 TRBJ1-5 NA TRBV29-1 few TGCAGCGTTGTCGAGAGGGGGGCGAGCAATCAGCCCCAGCATTTT CSVVERGASNQPQHF
17 TRBJ2-1 NA TRBV7-2 many TGTGCCAGCAGCTTAGAAATAGGGGCAGGGGCGAACAATGAGCAGTTCTTC CASSLEIGAGANNEQFF
14 TRBJ1-4 NA TRBV5-5 few TGTGCCAGCAGCTTAGAAGTTTCGGGGATGGCACTGTTTTTT CASSLEVSGMALFF
13 TRBJ2-3 NA TRBV7-3 NA TGTGCCAGCAGCGTGAGTTCCGGAGATACGCAGTATTTT CASSVSSGDTQYF
13 TRBJ1-2 NA TRBV10-3 few TGTGCCATCACAGAGACGGGGGTCTATGGCTACACCTTC CAITETGVYGYTF
17 TRBJ2-1 NA TRBV6-6 NA TGTGCCAGCAGTTACTCTCTCACCCAGGATCCCTACAATGAGCAGTTCTTC CASSYSLTQDPYNEQFF
15 TRBJ2-1 NA TRBV5-1 few TGCGCCAGCAGCTTGCAGGGAGAGTCGACGGATGAGCAGTTCTTC CASSLQGESTDEQFF
14 TRBJ2-3 NA TRBV20-1 many TGCAGTGCTAGAGAAGGGGGTCGCACAGATACGCAGTATTTT CSAREGGRTDTQYF
15 TRBJ1-1 NA TRBV11-1 few TGTGCCAGCAGCTTAGCCCCAGGGGTGGAGACTGAAGCTTTCTTT CASSLAPGVETEAFF
12 TRBJ2-5 NA TRBV20-1 NA TGCACCCGCCACAGAGCTTTGGAGACCCAGTACTTC CTRHRALETQYF
15 TRBJ1-1 TRBD1 TRBV4-3 few TGCGCCAGCAGCCAAGGGACAGGGTTAAGCCCTGAAGCTTTCTTT CASSQGTGLSPEAFF
13 TRBJ2-5 NA TRBV7-3 NA TGTGCCAGCAGCTCCGGGCTCCAAGAGACCCAGTACTTC CASSSGLQETQYF
16 TRBJ2-4 TRBD2 TRBV4-3 many TGCGCCAGCAGCCAAGATCCGCGGGGGTCCAAAAACATTCAGTACTTC CASSQDPRGSKNIQYF
14 TRBJ2-4 NA TRBV7-9 NA TGTGCCAGCAGCTTTGCGTTAGCCAAAAACATTCAGTACTTC CASSFALAKNIQYF
15 TRBJ1-2 TRBD1 TRBV5-1 many TGCGCCAGCAGCCACGGACAGGGGGCTAACTATGGCTACACCTTC CASSHGQGANYGYTF
17 TRBJ1-1 TRBD1 TRBV6-6 NA TGTGCCAGCAGTTACCTCGGGACAGGGGATGGGGACACTGAAGCTTTCTTT CASSYLGTGDGDTEAFF
14 TRBJ2-3 NA TRBV7-2 once TGTGCCAGCAGCTGGCGACCGATCACAGATACGCAGTATTTT CASSWRPITDTQYF
15 TRBJ1-2 NA TRBV5-6 many TGTGCCAGCAGCTTGACTACGGGAACCAACTATGGCTACACCTTC CASSLTTGTNYGYTF
15 TRBJ1-1 NA TRBV12-3/TRBV12-4 NA TGTGCCAGCAGTTCACCCAGGGGCGGGGGCACTGAAGCTTTCTTT CASSSPRGGGTEAFF
12 TRBJ2-5 NA TRBV2 few TGTGCCAGCAGGAGGGCGGAAGAGACCCAGTACTTC CASRRAEETQYF
16 TRBJ2-2 TRBD2 TRBV4-2 NA TGTGCCAGCAGCCAAGCCAGCGGGGGGCTCACCGGGGAGCTGTTTTTT CASSQASGGLTGELFF
16 TRBJ2-3 TRBD1 TRBV10-2 NA TGCGCCAGCAGTGAGTCTCGCGACAGGGTGTCAGATACGCAGTATTTT CASSESRDRVSDTQYF
14 TRBJ2-3 NA TRBV29-1 few TGCAGCGTTGAAAAGGTCCTTAGCACAGATACGCAGTATTTT CSVEKVLSTDTQYF
9 TRBJ1-2 NA TRBV7-9 few TGTGCCAGCAGCCCCGGCTACACCTTC CASSPGYTF
16 TRBJ2-5 TRBD2 TRBV20-1 NA TGCAGTGCTTCTTCTTCGGGACTAGCGGGGCAAGAGACCCAGTACTTC CSASSSGLAGQETQYF
16 TRBJ2-1 NA TRBV7-2 NA TGTGCCAGCAGCAGCCCGGGGACGGCGGACTGGAGGGAGCAGTTCTTC CASSSPGTADWREQFF
16 TRBJ2-3 NA TRBV7-2 NA TGTGCCAGCAGCTTAGTCGGCGCGGGTGGTACAGATACGCAGTATTTT CASSLVGAGGTDTQYF
13 TRBJ1-1 NA TRBV5-1 many TGTGCCAGCAGCTTAGAAATGAACACTGAAGCTTTCTTT CASSLEMNTEAFF
12 TRBJ2-1 NA TRBV29-1 few TGCAGCGTTGTTTCGGTCTACAATGAGCAGTTCTTC CSVVSVYNEQFF